The clone carrying this T cell receptor beta chain has a handful of counts. This entry is derived from a study of patients and donors after allogeneic stem cell transplantation. TCRdb independently ran MiXCR on the RT-PCR reads; one entry per CDR3 protein. The repertoire holds approximately 200,000 distinct CDR3 sequences, with about 37% as singletons. The specimen sequenced was blood, either unsorted or a sorted T cell fraction (not recorded which). The sequence was collected from a human donor who was either an allogeneic HSCT recipient or a stem cell or donor lymphocyte infusion donor (not recorded which). It is not recorded whose cells these are; they may come from a transplant donor.

Here the CDR3 DNA reads TGTGCCACCAGCAGAGGGGGGAAATTAGAGGCTTCACCCCTCCACTTT. Translation: CATSRGGKLEASPLHF. The rearrangement links TRBV15 to TRBJ1-6; the D gene is possibly TRBD1 (5 bases). The CDR3 totals 16 residues. Germline CDR1 LNHNV, CDR2 YYDKDF (reference sequence). V was pared by 1 base and J by 9 bases, with 16 bases between. Full variable domain (outside the CDR3, taken from reference TRBV15 and TRBJ1-6): DAMVIQNPRYQVTQFGKPVTLSCSQTLNHNVMYWYQQKSSQAPKLLFHYYDKDFNNEADTPDNFQSRRPNTSFCFLDIRSPGLGDTAMYLCATSRGGKLEASPLHFGNGTRLTVT.